The clone carrying this T cell receptor (beta chain) was counted many times. Its antigen remains unknown. Using constant-segment primers, 5'RACE produced TCR alpha and TCR beta cDNA libraries carrying sample barcodes and UMIs. TCRdb re-called the 5' RACE reads through MiXCR, storing one row per CDR3 protein. This table has 110,000 to 150,000 distinct CDR3 sequences, more than 13% appearing once. The sample originates from a study of T-cell memory formation after mild COVID-19. General study findings and limits: Researchers found some responding clones in pre-infection memory, a sign that cross-reactive memory joined. Contracting clones from day 15 to 85 had balanced CD4/CD8; later expanders favoured CD4+.

The sequence was obtained from an adult woman who had mild COVID-19 (a few samples of this study predate the infection). Cell type and time point are not known. The sample was PBMCs or a T cell subset sorted from them (not recorded which).

CDR3 nucleotide sequence: TGTGCCAGCAGCCCGGGCTTCGGGGCCCCCAATGAGCAGTTCTTC. Translation gives CASSPGFGAPNEQFF. This chain joins TRBV7-3 and TRBJ2-1; D tentatively reads TRBD1 or TRBD2 (5 bases each). This CDR3 is built from 15 residues. In germline, CDR1 is SGHTA, CDR2 FQGTGA. V was cut by 5 bases and J by 6 bases, with 17 bases left in between.